A single sample gave rise to the 12 T cell receptor beta chains below, sequenced in a study of T-cell reconstitution after alpha-beta-depleted transplantation in children. The TCRbeta library incorporated unique molecular identifiers. TCRdb re-called the PCR reads with MiXCR, one entry per CDR3 protein. Counted here are hundreds of thousands of distinct CDR3 sequences, about a sixth occurring once; the ten biggest clones make up around 45%. The sequencing used PBMCs, mostly from graft donor cells, collected 360 days after TCRalphabeta/CD19-depleted stem cell transplant. The source of these receptors is a male patient aged 2-9 years who had a stem cell transplant for acute lymphoblastic leukemia, so the T cells may come from the graft donor.

This clonotype was found many times. CDR3 nucleotide sequence: TGCAGTGCTAGAAGTTCAATGGGAGCCGGGGAGCTGTTTTTT. Protein sequence: CSARSSMGAGELFF. V and J are TRBV20-1 and TRBJ2-2; D may be TRBD2 (5 bases). This CDR3 contains 14 residues. Between the trimmed V and J ends, which lost 2 bases and 6 bases, there was a span of 13 bases. Germline CDR1 reads DFQATT; CDR2 reads SNEGSKA (reference sequence).

This chain connects TRBV11-3 to TRBJ2-2, with 7 nucleotides matching TRBD1. The CDR3 consists of 16 residues. Germline CDR1 and CDR2: SGHNT and YENEEA. With 2 bases clipped from V and 6 bases from J, the junction kept 9 bases outside the gene matches. CDR3 sequence (DNA): TGTGCCAGCAGCTTAAAGCGCGGGCAGGGGGCCGGGGAGCTGTTTTTT. Amino acid sequence: CASSLKRGQGAGELFF.

This clonotype has more than one count but fewer than ten. This sequence joins TRBV4-2 and TRBJ2-2; D tentatively fits TRBD1 or TRBD2 (5 bases each). The length of the CDR3 is 16 residues. V lost 6 bases and J 7 bases, leaving 21 bases between the germline ends. From germline, CDR1 is LGHNA and CDR2 YNFKEQ. CDR3 sequence: CASRPSLGPRGGELFF. The CDR3 DNA reads as TGTGCCAGCAGGCCTTCACTCGGGCCGAGGGGCGGGGAGCTGTTTTTT.

This clonotype has a handful of counts. The rearrangement joins TRBV29-1 to TRBJ2-7, with a tentative D call TRBD2 (7 bases). The V end lost 4 bases, the J end lost 1 base, and 14 bases lay between the germline ends. This CDR3 has 14 amino acids. Germline V lookup: CDR1 SQVTM, CDR2 ANQGSEA. The CDR3, as DNA: TGCAGCGTTGGAGGGGGAGGGGGGTCCTACGAGCAGTACTTC. Translating gives CSVGGGGGSYEQYF.

The V gene is TRBV13, the J gene TRBJ1-5, with TRBD1 as a possible D gene (5 bases). Germline CDR1 is PRHDT and CDR2 is FYEKMQ (reference sequence). V lost 0 bases, J lost 6 bases, and 12 bases lay in between. CDR3 length equals 15 residues. The CDR3 bases are TGTGCCAGCAGCTTAGGCCTGGGGGGAGGTCAGCCCCAGCATTTT. The encoded protein is CASSLGLGGGQPQHF.

The chain is built from TRBV20-1 and TRBJ2-2; TRBD1 aligns across 7 bases. This CDR3 contains 13 residues. The junction had 7 bases not matched to a gene; V was cut back by 7 bases and J by 5 bases. Germline CDR1 is DFQATT and CDR2 is SNEGSKA (reference sequence). This CDR3 reads CSVGGQGTGELFF. The CDR3 DNA reads as TGCAGTGTAGGGGGCCAGGGGACCGGGGAGCTGTTTTTT.

This clonotype was found many times. The V call is TRBV10-3, the J call TRBJ2-2; the D gene is possibly TRBD1 (6 bases). The germline V gene encodes CDR1 ENHRY and CDR2 SYGVKD. CDR3 size: 16 residues. V was clipped by 0 bases and J by 7 bases, with 15 bases between them. The DNA of the CDR3 is TGTGCCATCAGTGAGTCTAACCAGGGGATTGTCGGGGAGCTGTTTTTT. Protein sequence: CAISESNQGIVGELFF.

This clonotype occurred many times. The chain is built from TRBV25-1 and TRBJ2-3, with D perhaps matching TRBD2 (7 bases). The germline V gene encodes CDR1 MGHDK and CDR2 SYGVNS. The CDR3 loop spans 16 amino acids. V lost 1 base and J lost 4, with 15 bases in between. CDR3 loop: CASSESGRGGADTQYF. The CDR3 DNA is TGTGCCAGCAGTGAATCTGGGAGGGGGGGCGCAGATACGCAGTATTTT.

V usage is TRBV6-5 and J usage is TRBJ2-7, with D perhaps TRBD1 (6 bases). The V gene lost 8 bases and the J gene lost 5 bases, with 10 bases spanning the gap. CDR3 length equals 11 residues. Germline loops: CDR1 MNHEY, CDR2 SVGAGI. CDR3: CASSQGNEQYF. The CDR3 DNA reads as TGTGCCAGCTCACAGGGCAACGAGCAGTACTTC.

The table lists this clonotype with a few counts. The chain couples TRBV12-3 or TRBV12-4 to TRBJ1-2; perhaps TRBD1 as D (5 bases). This CDR3 has 13 residues. The ends were cut back, 2 bases at V and 3 bases at J, with 7 bases in the middle. CDR3 bases: TGTGCCAGCAGTTTACAGGGTGACTATGGCTACACCTTC. Its translation is CASSLQGDYGYTF.

This sequence joins TRBV12-3 or TRBV12-4 and TRBJ2-2; 10 bases match TRBD1. The CDR3 has 18 residues. J lost 5 bases, V lost 5 bases, and 14 bases had no gene match. DNA of the CDR3: TGTGCCAGCAGTCTCAGAAGATCCGGGACAGGGGAGACCGGGGAGCTGTTTTTT. This codes for CASSLRRSGTGETGELFF.

This clonotype was detected a few times. The chain joins TRBV7-2 to TRBJ2-3; D is ambiguous. Looked up from germline, CDR1 is SGHTA and CDR2 is FQGNSA. V lost 5 bases and J 0 bases, leaving 9 bases between the germline ends. CDR3 size: 14 residues. CDR3 DNA sequence: TGTGCCAGCAGCCATAGAATAAGCACAGATACGCAGTATTTT. Protein sequence: CASSHRISTDTQYF.